This T cell receptor (beta chain) was captured by sequencing in a study of blood T cell repertoires in COVID-19. About the study: Whether acute or convalescent, the COVID-19 samples came from the United States, Italy and Spain. From T cells, B-cell-depleted T cells, or PBMCs came the material, which was cDNA or gDNA.

Losses at the gene ends were 4 bases for V and 6 bases for J; bases not matched to a gene: 15. In germline, CDR1 is SGHNT, CDR2 YYREEE (reference sequence). CDR3 size: 19 residues. TCRdb's table, derived via immunoSEQ multiplex PCR, lists solely in-frame clones and lacks some. The repertoire holds roughly 260,000 clones, with roughly nine tenths as singletons. The J gene is TRBJ2-3, the V gene TRBV5-4; TRBD2 agrees at 15 bases. The sequence was collected from a man aged 35 to 55 who had recovered from COVID-19. Input material: peripheral blood. The CDR3 spells CASSPGTSGRSVLGDTQYF. In DNA form, the CDR3 reads TGTGCCAGCAGCCCGGGGACTAGCGGGAGGTCTGTATTGGGGGATACGCAGTATTTT. The full variable domain, completed using reference TRBV5-4 and TRBJ2-3, is ETGVTQSPTHLIKTRGQQVTLRCSSQSGHNTVSWYQQALGQGPQFIFQYYREEENGRGNFPPRFSGLQFPNYSSELNVNALELDDSALYLCASSPGTSGRSVLGDTQYFGPGTRLTVL.